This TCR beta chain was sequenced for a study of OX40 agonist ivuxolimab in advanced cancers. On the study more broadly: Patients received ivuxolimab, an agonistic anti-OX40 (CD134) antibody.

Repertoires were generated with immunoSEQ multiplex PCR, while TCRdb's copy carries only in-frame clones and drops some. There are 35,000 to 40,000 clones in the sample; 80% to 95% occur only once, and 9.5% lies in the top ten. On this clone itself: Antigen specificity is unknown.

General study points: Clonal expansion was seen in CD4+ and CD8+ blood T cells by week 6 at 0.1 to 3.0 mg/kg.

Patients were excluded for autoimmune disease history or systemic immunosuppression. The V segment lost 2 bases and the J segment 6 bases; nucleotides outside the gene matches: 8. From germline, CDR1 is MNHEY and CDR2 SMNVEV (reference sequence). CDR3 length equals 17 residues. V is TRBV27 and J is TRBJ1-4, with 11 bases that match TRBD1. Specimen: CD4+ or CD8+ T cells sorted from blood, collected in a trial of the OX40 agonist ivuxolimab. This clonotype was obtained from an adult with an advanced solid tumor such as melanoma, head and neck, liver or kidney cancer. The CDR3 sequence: CASSLTGQGAIDEKLFF. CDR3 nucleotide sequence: TGTGCCAGCAGTTTAACCGGACAGGGGGCGATTGATGAAAAACTGTTTTTT.